This T cell receptor beta chain derives from a study of beta chain features in type 1 diabetes. In the study overall: Healthy donors and patients showed comparable age, gender and cell yields.

V lost 3 bases, J lost 2 bases, and 4 bases stayed unmatched. Germline values: CDR1 LNHDA, CDR2 SQIVND (reference sequence). The CDR3 extends over 14 amino acids. Investigators reverse transcribed all isolated RNA, so they sequenced expressed TCRB transcripts. Using immunoSEQ multiplex PCR, the repertoire was profiled, and TCRdb retains in-frame clones only, with some absent. The data contain roughly 150,000 clones, around 9.7% of them singletons. One heparinised blood draw, averaging about 0.11 L, came from each donor. Remarks on this clone: Its antigen is currently unknown.

Study conclusions and caveats: The VDJ junctions of type 1 diabetes patients carried fewer insertions and more deletions. Moderate but significant shortening of TCRB CDR3s was recorded in all four CD4+ subsets from Type 1 diabetes patients. Patients showed naive, central memory and Treg TCRB repertoires that appeared more similar than those of healthy donors.

This clonotype was obtained from a woman in her twenties or thirties with type 1 diabetes. The rearrangement joins TRBV19 to TRBJ2-7, with 7 bases aligning to TRBD2. Sequenced input: central memory CD4+ T cells from blood. This chain's CDR3 is CASSIQRGAYEQYF. CDR3 DNA: TGTGCCAGTAGTATCCAGCGGGGAGCCTACGAGCAGTACTTC.